This TCR beta chain was sequenced in a study of monozygotic twins with inflammatory bowel disease. To note about this clonotype: Its antigen is still unknown.

From germline, CDR1 is SGHRS and CDR2 YFSETQ. The CDR3 extends over 15 amino acids. Notes on the study in general: IBD patients shared fewer clonotypes with other individuals than healthy twins, especially patients with disease activity signs. Distinguishing T cell subtypes was not possible. Backing was not found for a single strong signal or clonotype associated with IBD.

Each of TCRalpha and TCRbeta cDNA went through two nested PCRs, lasting about 16 and 10 cycles. TCRdb re-called the 5' RACE reads and catalogs CDR3 proteins one per entry, DNA excluded. The listing contains 300,000 to 450,000 distinct CDR3 sequences. The chain links TRBV5-1 to TRBJ2-5; TCRdb proposes TRBD1, but this gene call is untestable without DNA. Sequencing used blood. This TCR came from a human donor with ulcerative colitis or Crohn's disease, or a healthy co-twin of an affected twin (not recorded which). The CDR3 loop is CASSITGATQETQYF. Full variable domain (rest looked up from reference TRBV5-1 and TRBJ2-5): KAGVTQTPRYLIKTRGQQVTLSCSPISGHRSVSWYQQTPGQGLQFLFEYFSETQRNKGNFPGRFSGRQFSNSRSEMNVSTLELGDSALYLCASSITGATQETQYFGPGTRLLVL.